This T cell receptor beta chain was identified in a study of graft-versus-host responses after intestinal transplantation. Study context: All of the recipients had induction that used anti-thymocyte globulin, then tacrolimus and steroids for around 3 years.

Assay used: immunoSEQ multiplex PCR; TCRdb lists only in-frame clones, some missing. The repertoire holds just over 95,000 clones, with 90% to 95% as singletons. The CDR3 is made up of 13 amino acids. Trimming cost V 3 bases and J 4 bases, with 9 bases left between them. In germline, CDR1 is LGHNA, CDR2 YNFKEQ. About this clone itself: The antigen remains unidentified.

This receptor was taken from a human donor who received an intestinal transplant. The chain carries TRBV4-2 and TRBJ2-5; D is unresolved. The sequencing here drew on unstimulated CD4+ T cells sorted from spleen or lymph node cells, taken before intestinal transplant. CDR3 loop: CASSQNLGETQYF. For the CDR3, the DNA is TGTGCCAGCAGCCAGAACCTAGGAGAGACCCAGTACTTC.